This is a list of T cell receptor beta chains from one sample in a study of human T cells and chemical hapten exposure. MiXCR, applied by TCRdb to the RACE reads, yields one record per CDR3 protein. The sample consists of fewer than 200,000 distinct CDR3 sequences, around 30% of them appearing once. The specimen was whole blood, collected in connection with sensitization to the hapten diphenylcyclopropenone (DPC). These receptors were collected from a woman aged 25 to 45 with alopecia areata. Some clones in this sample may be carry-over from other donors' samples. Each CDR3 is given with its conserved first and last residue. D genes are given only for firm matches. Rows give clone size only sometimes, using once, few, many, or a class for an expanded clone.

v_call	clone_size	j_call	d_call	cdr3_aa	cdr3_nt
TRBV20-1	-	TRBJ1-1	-	CSAVTPHALNTEAFF	TGCAGTGCTGTTACACCCCACGCCCTGAACACTGAAGCTTTCTTT
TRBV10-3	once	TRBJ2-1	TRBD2	CAISGQVAGGYNEQFF	TGTGCCATCAGTGGTCAGGTTGCGGGGGGGTACAATGAGCAGTTCTTC
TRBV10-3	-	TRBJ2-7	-	CAISPQGSKYEQYF	TGTGCCATCAGCCCACAGGGAAGTAAGTACGAGCAGTACTTC
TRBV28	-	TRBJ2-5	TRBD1	CASSPTDRAQETQYF	TGTGCCAGCAGTCCCACGGACAGGGCACAAGAGACCCAGTACTTC
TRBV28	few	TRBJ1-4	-	CASSKQLRPEKLFF	TGTGCCAGCAGCAAACAGTTACGCCCCGAAAAACTGTTTTTT
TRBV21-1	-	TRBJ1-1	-	CASNSGVEAFF	TGTGCCAGCAACTCAGGGGTTGAAGCTTTCTTT
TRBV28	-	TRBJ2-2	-	CASSRPAGPNTGELFF	TGTGCCAGCAGTAGACCCGCAGGACCGAACACCGGGGAGCTGTTTTTT
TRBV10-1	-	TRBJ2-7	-	CASSESNSGVKPYF	TGCGCCAGCAGTGAGTCGAATTCAGGGGTAAAGCCGTACTTC
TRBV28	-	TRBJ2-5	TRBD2	CASSSSGTQTQETQYF	TGTGCCAGCAGTTCTAGCGGGACACAAACCCAAGAGACCCAGTACTTC
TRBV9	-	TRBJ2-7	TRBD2	CASSSGTSGVYEQYF	TGTGCCAGCAGCTCTGGGACTAGCGGAGTTTACGAGCAGTACTTC
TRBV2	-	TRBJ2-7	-	CASTMDSYEQYF	TGTGCCAGCACCATGGACAGCTACGAGCAGTACTTC
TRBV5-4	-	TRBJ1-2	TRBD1	CASSSPGQGDYGYTF	TGTGCCAGCAGCTCCCCGGGACAGGGCGACTATGGCTACACCTTC
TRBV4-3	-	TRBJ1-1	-	CASSQEGRDSEAFF	TGCGCCAGCAGCCAAGAGGGTCGCGATTCTGAAGCTTTCTTT
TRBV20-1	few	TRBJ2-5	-	CSARDPRNGETQYF	TGCAGTGCTAGAGACCCTAGGAACGGTGAGACCCAGTACTTC
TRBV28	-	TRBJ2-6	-	CASSPRLGAAGANVLTF	TGTGCCAGCAGTCCCAGGCTAGGAGCTGCTGGGGCCAACGTCCTGACTTTC
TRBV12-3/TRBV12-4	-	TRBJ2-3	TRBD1	CASSLGQGADTQYF	TGTGCCAGCAGTTTAGGTCAGGGGGCAGATACGCAGTATTTT
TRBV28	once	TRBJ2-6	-	CASSTGASGANVLTF	TGTGCCAGCAGCACAGGTGCCTCTGGGGCCAACGTCCTGACTTTC
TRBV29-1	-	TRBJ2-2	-	CSVEKTLNTGELFF	TGCAGCGTTGAAAAGACTCTCAACACCGGGGAGCTGTTTTTT
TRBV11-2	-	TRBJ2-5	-	CASSDPGGREETQYF	TGTGCCAGCAGTGACCCTGGAGGCCGAGAAGAGACCCAGTACTTC
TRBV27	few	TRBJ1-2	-	CASSFSGGQYGYTF	TGTGCCAGCAGTTTCTCCGGCGGACAGTACGGCTACACCTTC
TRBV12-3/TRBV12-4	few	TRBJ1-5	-	CASSLIEGQPQHF	TGTGCCAGCAGTTTAATTGAGGGCCAGCCCCAGCATTTT
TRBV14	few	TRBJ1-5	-	CASSRSGGDQPQHF	TGTGCCAGCAGCCGGTCCGGAGGGGATCAGCCCCAGCATTTT
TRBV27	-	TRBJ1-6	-	CASHGGGSPLHF	TGTGCCAGCCATGGGGGGGGTTCACCCCTCCACTTT
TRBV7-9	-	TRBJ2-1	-	CASSLAVGNFQSNEQFF	TGTGCCAGCAGCTTAGCGGTGGGGAATTTTCAGTCTAATGAGCAGTTCTTC
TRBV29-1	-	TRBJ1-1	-	CSVGRGLSTEAFF	TGCAGCGTTGGCCGGGGCTTGAGCACTGAAGCTTTCTTT
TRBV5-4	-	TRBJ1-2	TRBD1	CASSTGQTNYGYTF	TGTGCCAGCAGCACGGGACAGACTAACTATGGCTACACCTTC
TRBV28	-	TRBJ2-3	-	CASTTRLATPDTQYF	TGTGCCAGCACCACCCGCCTAGCGACCCCAGATACGCAGTATTTT
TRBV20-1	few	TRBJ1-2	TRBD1	CSALTGGLYGYTF	TGCAGTGCACTGACAGGGGGCCTCTATGGCTACACCTTC
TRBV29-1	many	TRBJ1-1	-	CSVTSRGANTEAFF	TGCAGCGTTACTTCCCGGGGGGCCAACACTGAAGCTTTCTTT
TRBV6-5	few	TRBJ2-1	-	CASNTGYNEQFF	TGTGCCAGCAATACCGGGTACAATGAGCAGTTCTTC
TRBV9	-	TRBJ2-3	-	CASSVEGRVGTDTQYF	TGTGCCAGCAGCGTAGAGGGAAGGGTGGGCACAGATACGCAGTATTTT
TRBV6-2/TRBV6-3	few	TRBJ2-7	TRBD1	CASIKAGGWYEQYF	TGTGCCAGCATAAAGGCAGGGGGCTGGTACGAGCAGTACTTC
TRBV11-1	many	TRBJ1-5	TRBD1	CASSREGANQPQHF	TGTGCCAGCAGCCGCGAGGGGGCGAATCAGCCCCAGCATTTT
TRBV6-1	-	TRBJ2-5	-	CASSDRGETQYF	TGTGCCAGCAGCGACAGAGGAGAGACCCAGTACTTC
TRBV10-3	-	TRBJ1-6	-	CAISERQVDSPLHF	TGTGCCATCAGTGAGCGGCAGGTTGATTCACCCCTCCACTTT
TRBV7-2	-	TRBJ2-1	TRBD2	CASSLATSGRADEQFF	TGTGCCAGCAGCTTAGCCACTAGCGGGAGGGCCGATGAGCAGTTCTTC
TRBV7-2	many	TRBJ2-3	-	CASSYTDTQYF	TGTGCCAGCAGCTACACAGATACGCAGTATTTT
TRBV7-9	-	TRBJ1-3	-	CATRTSNGNTIYF	TGTGCCACCCGAACGTCGAATGGAAACACCATATATTTT
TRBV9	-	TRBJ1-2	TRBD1	CASSVEDRGGYGYTF	TGTGCCAGCAGCGTGGAGGACAGGGGAGGCTATGGCTACACCTTC
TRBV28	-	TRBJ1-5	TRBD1	CASSFTGGRNQPQHF	TGTGCCAGCAGTTTTACAGGGGGCCGCAATCAGCCCCAGCATTTT
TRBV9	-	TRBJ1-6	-	CASPSSFGQPNSPLHF	TGTGCCAGCCCGTCATCCTTCGGGCAACCGAATTCACCCCTCCACTTT
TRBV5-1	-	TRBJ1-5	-	CASSRGSNQPQHF	TGCGCCAGCAGCCGGGGGAGCAATCAGCCCCAGCATTTT